The 25 T cell receptor beta chains below come from one sample, sequenced in a study of CD8 T cells in ankylosing spondylitis. Whole-study findings and limits: Characteristic, it appeared, of ankylosing spondylitis blood was a TCR beta motif of roughly eight highly homologous variants.

From the 5' RACE reads, TCRdb called clonotypes with MiXCR, one entry per CDR3 protein. The sample contains 800,000 to 900,000 distinct CDR3 sequences, about 11% of which appear only once. These receptors are not linked to any known antigen. The material sequenced was blood, either unsorted or a sorted T cell fraction (not recorded which). The receptors derive from a male donor with ankylosing spondylitis.

This rearrangement joins TRBV20-1 to TRBJ2-1; 9 nucleotides align to TRBD2. The CDR3 spans 15 residues. V was pared by 0 bases and J by 9 bases, with 9 bases of the junction left unmatched. Germline V lookup: CDR1 DFQATT, CDR2 SNEGSKA (reference sequence). The CDR3 spells CSAREGGGRAGEQFF. The CDR3, as DNA: TGCAGTGCTAGAGAGGGTGGCGGGAGGGCTGGTGAGCAGTTCTTC.

The chain couples TRBV5-1 to TRBJ2-1; 11 positions agree with TRBD2. The CDR3 is 17 residues long. V was clipped by 4 bases and J by 1 base; unmatched bases: 7. Germline V gives CDR1 SGHRS, CDR2 YFSETQ. The CDR3 nucleotides read TGCGCCAGCAGCATGGGACTAGCGGCGAAGTCCTACAATGAGCAGTTCTTC. This codes for CASSMGLAAKSYNEQFF.

This chain uses TRBV20-1 with TRBJ2-5; perhaps TRBD2 as D (6 bases). The germline CDR1 and CDR2 sequences are DFQATT and SNEGSKA (reference sequence). Trimming shortened V by 6 bases and J by 1 base, and 18 bases separated the two germline ends. This CDR3 spans 15 amino acids. DNA of the CDR3: TGCAGTGCCCCAGTACGGCGGGACTTCCAAGAGACCCAGTACTTC. It yields the protein CSAPVRRDFQETQYF.

The J gene is TRBJ1-5, the V gene TRBV27, with D possibly TRBD1 on 5 matching bases. Germline values: CDR1 MNHEY, CDR2 SMNVEV (reference sequence). With 5 bases removed from V and 2 bases from J, the gap between germline ends came to 16 bases. CDR3 length: 16 amino acids. The CDR3 reads CASSTSMGEGNQPQHF. Written as DNA, the CDR3 is TGTGCCAGCAGTACCTCCATGGGGGAAGGCAATCAGCCCCAGCATTTT.

V and J are TRBV5-1 and TRBJ1-2; D not resolved. The CDR3 consists of 15 residues. Trimming took off 0 bases at V and 3 bases at J, with 12 bases between the two ends. Germline values: CDR1 SGHRS, CDR2 YFSETQ. CDR3 sequence: CASSLEGNYDYGYTF. CDR3 nucleotide sequence: TGCGCCAGCAGCTTGGAAGGGAATTATGACTATGGCTACACCTTC.

The chain is built from TRBV6-1 and TRBJ1-2; no clear D. The CDR3 extends over 14 amino acids. Germline CDR1 and CDR2: MNHNS and SASEGT. Trimming pared 3 bases from V and 4 bases from J, leaving 12 bases between. The CDR3 sequence is CASSELRALYGYTF. The CDR3 nucleotides read TGTGCCAGCAGTGAGCTGAGGGCCCTCTATGGCTACACCTTC.

This clonotype was seen repeatedly, ten times or more. The rearrangement links TRBV29-1 to TRBJ1-4; tentatively, D is TRBD1 (5 bases). The CDR3 contains 13 residues. From germline, CDR1 is SQVTM and CDR2 ANQGSEA. With 7 bases removed from V and 6 bases from J, the gap between germline ends came to 15 bases. CDR3 sequence reads: CSATGSGDEKLFF. Written as DNA, the CDR3 is TGCAGCGCAACGGGGTCGGGGGATGAAAAACTGTTTTTT. Full variable domain (missing parts from reference TRBV29-1 and TRBJ1-4): SAVISQKPSRDICQRGTSLTIQCQVDSQVTMMFWYRQQPGQSLTLIATANQGSEATYESGFVIDKFPISRPNLTFSTLTVSNMSPEDSSIYLCSATGSGDEKLFFGSGTQLSVL.

This clonotype has only a few counts. The V gene is TRBV5-1, the J gene TRBJ2-3, with 9 bases lining up with TRBD1. Germline V gene sequence: CDR1 SGHRS, CDR2 YFSETQ. V lost 2 bases, J lost 6 bases, and 4 bases stayed unmatched. The length of the CDR3 is 14 residues. The CDR3 DNA follows: TGCGCCAGCAGCTTACAGGGGGCGCATGATACGCAGTATTTT. Protein sequence: CASSLQGAHDTQYF.

This clonotype was detected only a few times. The V and J genes are TRBV4-3 and TRBJ2-2; tentative D call: TRBD2 (6 bases). V was cut by 4 bases and J by 3 bases, with 18 bases left in between. CDR1 LGHNA and CDR2 YSLEER come from the germline V gene. The CDR3 spans 17 residues. The DNA for the CDR3 is TGCGCCAGCAGCCTCGGGCCGGGGACTGATCACACCGGGGAGCTGTTTTTT. Protein sequence: CASSLGPGTDHTGELFF.

This clonotype was seen only a few times. This rearrangement joins TRBV6-2 or TRBV6-3 to TRBJ2-5; perhaps TRBD2 as D (6 bases). The CDR3 totals 17 residues. Trimming took 2 bases from V and 4 from J, leaving 20 bases between them. Germline V gene data show CDR1 as MNHEY and CDR2 as SVGEGT. DNA for the CDR3: TGTGCCAGCAGTTACAGCGAAATGGGACTGGACCTAGAGACCCAGTACTTC. This gives the protein CASSYSEMGLDLETQYF.

The chain uses TRBV5-1 and TRBJ1-5; a weak D match, TRBD1 (6 bases). This CDR3 spans 14 amino acids. Germline values: CDR1 SGHRS, CDR2 YFSETQ. Trimming stripped 3 bases from V and 5 bases from J, with 12 bases between. DNA for the CDR3: TGCGCCAGCAGCTCTACAGGGTCCGATCAGCCCCAGCATTTT. It specifies CASSSTGSDQPQHF.

This clonotype was counted ten times or more. V is TRBV29-1 and J is TRBJ1-1; no definite D call. The germline CDR1 and CDR2 sequences are SQVTM and ANQGSEA. The CDR3 covers 14 residues. Trimming removed 2 bases at V and 1 base at J, with 11 bases between. CDR3 DNA sequence: TGCAGCGTTGAAAGGCGGGCTTCGAACACTGAAGCTTTCTTT. It yields the protein CSVERRASNTEAFF.

The chain links TRBV16 to TRBJ2-7; 10 nucleotides line up with TRBD1. The ends lost 2 bases at V and 4 bases at J; junction bases unmatched: 11. The germline V gene encodes CDR1 KGHSY and CDR2 FQNENV. This CDR3 spans 17 amino acids. The CDR3 sequence: CASSQPHLGQGPYEQYF. In DNA, the CDR3 is TGTGCCAGCAGCCAACCCCATTTGGGACAGGGGCCTTACGAGCAGTACTTC. The full variable domain, its missing parts supplied by reference TRBV16 and TRBJ2-7, is GEEVAQTPKHLVRGEGQKAKLYCAPIKGHSYVFWYQQVLKNEFKFLISFQNENVFDETGMPKERFSAKCLPNSPCSLEIQATKLEDSAVYFCASSQPHLGQGPYEQYFGPGTRLTVT.

The V gene is TRBV12-3 or TRBV12-4, the J gene TRBJ1-2; unclear D gene. Trimming took 5 bases from V and 2 from J, leaving 9 bases between them. This CDR3 spans 13 amino acids. In DNA form, the CDR3 reads TGTGCCAGCAGTGCCGGACTGAACTATGGCTACACCTTC. As protein: CASSAGLNYGYTF.

The rearrangement links TRBV10-3 to TRBJ2-7, with 11 nucleotides matching TRBD2. The V gene end was trimmed by 10 bases and the J gene end by 3 bases; junction bases not matched to a gene: 5. This CDR3 has 13 amino acids. CDR1 and CDR2 from the germline V gene are ENHRY and SYGVKD. CDR3 loop: CATGLAADYEQYF. The CDR3, as DNA: TGTGCCACGGGACTAGCGGCAGACTACGAGCAGTACTTC.

V and J are TRBV7-2 and TRBJ2-5; 9 positions match TRBD2. Germline lookup yields CDR1 SGHTA and CDR2 FQGNSA. The CDR3 runs to 17 residues. Trimming at V came to 3 bases and at J to 5 bases, leaving 13 bases not matched to a gene. The CDR3 sequence: CASSFKMAGGPGETQYF. CDR3 coding DNA: TGTGCCAGCAGCTTTAAGATGGCGGGAGGGCCGGGGGAGACCCAGTACTTC.

The chain has TRBV20-1 and TRBJ2-3, with TRBD2 matching 7 bases. The CDR3 runs to 17 residues. Per germline, CDR1 DFQATT and CDR2 SNEGSKA (reference sequence). V lost 3 bases and J lost 1; bases outside the gene matches: 13. CDR3 amino acids: CSARAVGAGRGTDTQYF. The CDR3 DNA is TGCAGTGCTAGGGCCGTTGGGGCGGGGAGGGGCACAGATACGCAGTATTTT.

This clonotype came up a few times. This chain joins TRBV27 and TRBJ2-3; 7 bases are a match to TRBD2. This CDR3 is 14 amino acids long. V was pared by 4 bases and J by 9 bases, with 10 bases of the junction left unmatched. The germline V gene encodes CDR1 MNHEY and CDR2 SMNVEV (reference sequence). CDR3 nucleotides: TGTGCCAGCAGTTCCCTAATGACGCGGGAGACGCAGTATTTT. Translation: CASSSLMTRETQYF.

This clonotype was counted between two and nine times. The genes are TRBV20-1 and TRBJ2-7, with TRBD2 identical over 10 bases. There are 14 residues in the CDR3. Germline CDR1 is DFQATT and CDR2 is SNEGSKA (reference sequence). V lost 3 bases to trimming and J lost 5 bases; unmatched junction nucleotides: 7. The CDR3 sequence is CSARVAGGRDEQYF. The CDR3 DNA sequence: TGCAGTGCTAGGGTAGCGGGAGGTCGTGACGAGCAGTACTTC.

This clonotype was seen ten or more times. The chain recombines TRBV29-1 with TRBJ2-3; 7 bases line up with TRBD1. The CDR3 length is 13 residues. The V gene end was trimmed by 4 bases and the J gene end by 4 bases; junction bases not matched to a gene: 5. Germline V gives CDR1 SQVTM, CDR2 ANQGSEA. CDR3 sequence: CSVGKGAADTQYF. In nucleotides, the CDR3 is TGCAGCGTTGGGAAGGGGGCGGCAGATACGCAGTATTTT.

This clonotype has just a few counts. V is TRBV5-1 and J is TRBJ1-2; the D gene is possibly TRBD1 (6 bases). The CDR3 consists of 14 residues. The ends were cut back, 0 bases at V and 4 bases at J, with 10 bases in the middle. Germline CDR1 and CDR2: SGHRS and YFSETQ. CDR3 coding DNA: TGCGCCAGCAGCTTGGAGGACAGCCTCTATGGCTACACCTTC. This sequence encodes CASSLEDSLYGYTF. The complete variable domain, with remaining parts taken from reference TRBV5-1 and TRBJ1-2, reads KAGVTQTPRYLIKTRGQQVTLSCSPISGHRSVSWYQQTPGQGLQFLFEYFSETQRNKGNFPGRFSGRQFSNSRSEMNVSTLELGDSALYLCASSLEDSLYGYTFGSGTRLTVV.

This chain links TRBV4-1 with TRBJ2-2, with D unresolved. V lost 0 bases, J lost 4 bases, and 12 bases lay in between. CDR1 MGHRA and CDR2 YSYEKL come from the germline V gene. CDR3 size: 16 residues. The chain's CDR3 is CASSQDLRQATGELFF. DNA for the CDR3: TGCGCCAGCAGCCAAGACCTACGGCAAGCCACCGGGGAGCTGTTTTTT.

DNA of the CDR3: TGTGCCAGCAGCCAGACTGAAGCTTTCTTT. Translated, it gives CASSQTEAFF. The chain combines TRBV28 with TRBJ1-1; no definite D call. Germline CDR1 and CDR2: MDHEN and SYDVKM. V dropped 6 bases and J dropped 5 bases, with 4 bases sitting between them. The CDR3 has 10 residues.

V is TRBV12-3 or TRBV12-4 and J is TRBJ1-4; no clear D. The CDR3 loop spans 14 amino acids. V was trimmed by 6 bases and J by 4 bases, leaving 12 bases between them. Here the CDR3 reads CASRLERVNEKLFF. CDR3 in DNA: TGTGCCAGCAGGTTGGAGAGGGTTAATGAAAAACTGTTTTTT.

In its sample, this clonotype was seen a few times. The CDR3, as DNA: TGCGCCAGCAGCTCAGACATCGGGGCCGAGACCCAGTACTTC. Protein product: CASSSDIGAETQYF. The chain combines TRBV5-1 with TRBJ2-5; perhaps D is TRBD1 or TRBD2 (5 bases each). V gave up 3 bases and J gave up 5 bases, with 14 bases separating them. This CDR3 spans 14 amino acids. Germline V gene lookup returns CDR1 SGHRS and CDR2 YFSETQ.